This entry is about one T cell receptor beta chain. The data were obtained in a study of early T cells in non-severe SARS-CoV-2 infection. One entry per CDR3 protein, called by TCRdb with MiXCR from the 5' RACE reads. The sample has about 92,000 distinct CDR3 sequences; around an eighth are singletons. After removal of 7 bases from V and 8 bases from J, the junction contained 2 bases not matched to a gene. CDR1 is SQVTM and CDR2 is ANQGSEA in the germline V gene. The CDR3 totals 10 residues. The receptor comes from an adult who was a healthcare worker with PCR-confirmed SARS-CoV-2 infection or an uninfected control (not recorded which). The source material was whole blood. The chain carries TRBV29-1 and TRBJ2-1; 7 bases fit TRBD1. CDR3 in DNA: TGCAGCGCGACAGGGCATGAGCAGTTCTTC. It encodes CSATGHEQFF.